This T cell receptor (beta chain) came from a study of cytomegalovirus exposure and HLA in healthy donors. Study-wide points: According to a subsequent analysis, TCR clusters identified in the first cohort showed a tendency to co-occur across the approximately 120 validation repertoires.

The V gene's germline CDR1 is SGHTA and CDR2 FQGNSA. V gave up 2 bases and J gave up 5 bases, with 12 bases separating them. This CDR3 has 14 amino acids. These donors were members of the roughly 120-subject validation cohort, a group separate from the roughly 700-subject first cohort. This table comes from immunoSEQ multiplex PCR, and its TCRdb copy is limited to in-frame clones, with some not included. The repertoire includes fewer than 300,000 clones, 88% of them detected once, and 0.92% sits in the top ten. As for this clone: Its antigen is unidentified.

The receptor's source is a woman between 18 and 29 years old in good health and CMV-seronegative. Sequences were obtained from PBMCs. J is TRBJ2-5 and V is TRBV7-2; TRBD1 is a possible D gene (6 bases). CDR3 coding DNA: TGTGCCAGCAGCTTACAGCTGGGGGCGGAGACCCAGTACTTC. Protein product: CASSLQLGAETQYF.